This T cell receptor (beta chain) derives from a study of T cells after yellow fever vaccination. Study-wide results and limits: Re-detected after boosting: most primary clones, almost 97% of CD4 and roughly 90% of CD8. By day 5 rather than day 15, the secondary response had peaked, though it was weaker. Within FACS-sorted repertoires, abundant clonotypes contaminating from the bulk population could be present.

For this clonotype: Its antigen remains unidentified. At one of its ends the junction is not consistent with the germline gene, which may arise from a read error.

5'RACE template switching generated TCR cDNA, adding a universal primer site and UMIs. Each CDR3 protein is one row after TCRdb ran MiXCR on the 5' RACE reads. The sample records almost 600,000 distinct CDR3 sequences, around an eighth being singletons. Sequenced material: PBMCs, taken on the day of the yellow fever booster vaccination. The TCR comes from a man aged 30 to 45 who received the YFV17D yellow fever vaccine.

The CDR3 region has the DNA TGTGTCAGCAGGCCGGCGGGACTAGCCTTAGATACGCAGTATTTT. It yields the protein CVSRPAGLALDTQYF. The chain links TRBV6-1 to TRBJ2-3; 9 positions agree with TRBD2. The CDR3 loop spans 15 amino acids. CDR1 and CDR2 (germline): MNHNS, SASEGT.